This T cell receptor (beta chain) was identified in a study of T cell responses to AZD1222 COVID-19 vaccine. Study outcomes and limitations: Among the donors, most were white British and more were female, and clonal diversity was possibly underestimated. Vaccine-associated CD4 TCRs spanned spike, dominant at 160-218 and 743-854. Repertoires were obtained only post-peak T cell response. Seropositive AZD1222 recipients at baseline numbered only six or seven.

Details on this clone: Antigen unknown.

Sequencing used immunoSEQ multiplex PCR; TCRdb keeps in-frame clones, though not all of them. The sample shows 150,000 to 200,000 clones, approximately 87% of them seen only once. The CDR3 spans 11 residues. The germline V and J ends were trimmed by 8 bases and 7 bases, with 11 bases remaining between them. The chain uses TRBV12-3 or TRBV12-4 and TRBJ1-2; the D is unclear. The sample here was peripheral blood, taken on day 0 of MenACWY control vaccination. The TCR was taken from an adult in good health. CDR3 in DNA: TGTGCCAGCGCTCGGCGGCTTGGCTACACCTTC. Translated: CASARRLGYTF.